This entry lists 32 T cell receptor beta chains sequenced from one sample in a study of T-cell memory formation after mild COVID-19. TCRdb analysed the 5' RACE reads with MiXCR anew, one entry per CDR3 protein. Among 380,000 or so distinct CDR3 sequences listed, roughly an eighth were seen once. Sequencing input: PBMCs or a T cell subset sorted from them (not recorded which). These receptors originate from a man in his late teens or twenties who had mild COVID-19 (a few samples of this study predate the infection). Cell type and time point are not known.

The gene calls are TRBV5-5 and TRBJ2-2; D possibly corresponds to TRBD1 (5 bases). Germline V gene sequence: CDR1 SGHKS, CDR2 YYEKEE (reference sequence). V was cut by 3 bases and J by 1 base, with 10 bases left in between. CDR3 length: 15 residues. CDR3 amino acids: CASSSRVENTGELFF. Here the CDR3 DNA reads TGTGCCAGCAGCTCCAGGGTCGAGAACACCGGGGAGCTGTTTTTT.

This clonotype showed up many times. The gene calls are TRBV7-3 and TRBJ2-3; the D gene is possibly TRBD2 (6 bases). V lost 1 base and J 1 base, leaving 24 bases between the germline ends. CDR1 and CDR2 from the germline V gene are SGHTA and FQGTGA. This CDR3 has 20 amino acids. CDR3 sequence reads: CASSLRRQRNPWGGTDTQYF. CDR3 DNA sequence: TGTGCCAGCAGCTTAAGAAGGCAGCGGAATCCTTGGGGGGGCACAGATACGCAGTATTTT.

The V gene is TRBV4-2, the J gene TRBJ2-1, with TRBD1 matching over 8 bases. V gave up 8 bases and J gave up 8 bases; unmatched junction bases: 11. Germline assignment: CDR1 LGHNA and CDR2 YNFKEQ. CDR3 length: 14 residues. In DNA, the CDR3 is TGTGCCAGCGGTCCGGGACAGGAGTCGGATGAGCAGTTCTTC. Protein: CASGPGQESDEQFF.

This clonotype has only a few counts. CDR3 residues: CASSVTGTGDQPQHF. The CDR3 DNA reads TGTGCCAGCAGTGTGACCGGGACAGGGGACCAGCCCCAGCATTTT. The chain employs TRBV6-5 and TRBJ1-5; TRBD1 agrees at 10 bases. The CDR3 has 15 amino acids. V gave up 5 bases and J gave up 7 bases; unmatched junction bases: 8. The germline CDR1 and CDR2 sequences are MNHEY and SVGAGI.

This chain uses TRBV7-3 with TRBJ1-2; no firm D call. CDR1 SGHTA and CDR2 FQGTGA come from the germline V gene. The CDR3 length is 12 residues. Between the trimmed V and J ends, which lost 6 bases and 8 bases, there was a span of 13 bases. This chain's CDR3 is CASSNTGYGYTF. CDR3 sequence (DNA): TGTGCCAGCAGTAATACGGGATACGGCTACACCTTC.

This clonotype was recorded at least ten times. The CDR3 spells CSAHGTIRTDTQYF. The CDR3 nucleotides read TGCAGTGCTCACGGGACCATTCGTACAGATACGCAGTATTTT. The chain couples TRBV20-1 to TRBJ2-3, with D perhaps TRBD1 or TRBD2 (5 bases each). The CDR3 runs 14 residues. Germline V lookup: CDR1 DFQATT, CDR2 SNEGSKA (reference sequence). Trimming removed 5 bases at V and 3 bases at J, with 15 bases between.

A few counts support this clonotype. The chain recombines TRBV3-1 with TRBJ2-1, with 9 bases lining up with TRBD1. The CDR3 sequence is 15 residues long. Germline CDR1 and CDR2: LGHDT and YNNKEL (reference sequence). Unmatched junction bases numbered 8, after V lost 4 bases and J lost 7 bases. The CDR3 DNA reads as TGTGCCAGCAGCCCACCCGGGACAGGGTTGAATGAGCAGTTCTTC. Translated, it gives CASSPPGTGLNEQFF.

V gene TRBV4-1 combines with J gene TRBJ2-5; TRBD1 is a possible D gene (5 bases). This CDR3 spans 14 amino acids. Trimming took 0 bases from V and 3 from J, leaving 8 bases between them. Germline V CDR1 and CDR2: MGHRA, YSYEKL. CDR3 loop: CASSQDAREETQYF. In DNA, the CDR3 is TGCGCCAGCAGCCAAGATGCCAGGGAAGAGACCCAGTACTTC.

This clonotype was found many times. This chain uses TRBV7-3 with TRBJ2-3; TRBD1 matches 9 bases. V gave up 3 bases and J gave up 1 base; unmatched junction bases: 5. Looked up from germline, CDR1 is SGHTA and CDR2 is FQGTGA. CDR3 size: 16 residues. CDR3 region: CASSLARTGGTDTQYF. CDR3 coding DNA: TGTGCCAGCAGCTTGGCCCGGACAGGGGGCACAGATACGCAGTATTTT.

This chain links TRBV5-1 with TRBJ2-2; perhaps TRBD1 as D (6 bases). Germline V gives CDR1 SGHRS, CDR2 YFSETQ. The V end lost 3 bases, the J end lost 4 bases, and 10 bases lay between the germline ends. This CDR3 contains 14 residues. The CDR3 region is CASSSDSFTGELFF. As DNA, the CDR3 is TGCGCCAGCAGCTCGGACAGCTTCACCGGGGAGCTGTTTTTT. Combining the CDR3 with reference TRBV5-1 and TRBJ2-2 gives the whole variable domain KAGVTQTPRYLIKTRGQQVTLSCSPISGHRSVSWYQQTPGQGLQFLFEYFSETQRNKGNFPGRFSGRQFSNSRSEMNVSTLELGDSALYLCASSSDSFTGELFFGEGSRLTVL.

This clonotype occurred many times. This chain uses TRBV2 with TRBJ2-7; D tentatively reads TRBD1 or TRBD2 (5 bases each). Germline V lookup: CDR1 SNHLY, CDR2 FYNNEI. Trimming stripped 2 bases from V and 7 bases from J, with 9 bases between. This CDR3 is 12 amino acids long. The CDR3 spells CASSERDLEQYV. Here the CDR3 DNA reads TGTGCCAGCAGTGAAAGGGACCTGGAGCAGTACGTC.

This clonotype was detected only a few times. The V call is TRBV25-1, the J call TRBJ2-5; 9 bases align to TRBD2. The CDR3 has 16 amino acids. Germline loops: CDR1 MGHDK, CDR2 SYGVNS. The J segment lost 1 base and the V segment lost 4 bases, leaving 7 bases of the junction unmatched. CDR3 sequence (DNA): TGTGCCAGCAGTGCACCCCTAGCGGGGAGCCAAGAGACCCAGTACTTC. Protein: CASSAPLAGSQETQYF. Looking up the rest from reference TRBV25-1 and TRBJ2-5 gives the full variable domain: EADIYQTPRYLVIGTGKKITLECSQTMGHDKMYWYQQDPGMELHLIHYSYGVNSTEKGDLSSESTVSRIRTEHFPLTLESARPSHTSQYLCASSAPLAGSQETQYFGPGTRLLVL.

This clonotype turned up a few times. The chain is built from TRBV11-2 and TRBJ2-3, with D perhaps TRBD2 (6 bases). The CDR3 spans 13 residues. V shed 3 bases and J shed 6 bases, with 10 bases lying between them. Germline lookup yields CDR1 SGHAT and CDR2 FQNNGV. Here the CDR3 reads CASSLETSDTQYF. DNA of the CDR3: TGTGCCAGCAGCTTGGAGACTAGTGATACGCAGTATTTT.

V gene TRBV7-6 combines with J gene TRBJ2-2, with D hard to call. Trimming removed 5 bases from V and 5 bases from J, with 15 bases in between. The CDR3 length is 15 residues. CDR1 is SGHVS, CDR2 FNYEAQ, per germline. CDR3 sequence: CASSLPPRSTGELFF. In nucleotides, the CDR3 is TGTGCCAGCAGCCTCCCCCCTAGGTCAACCGGGGAGCTGTTTTTT.

The CDR3 spells CASSPIQGANEQYF. The CDR3 DNA reads TGTGCCAGCTCACCCATCCAGGGGGCAAACGAGCAGTACTTC. The V and J genes are TRBV18 and TRBJ2-7, with 8 bases fitting TRBD1. The germline gives CDR1 KGHSH, CDR2 LQKENI. This CDR3 spans 14 amino acids. V shed 3 bases and J 5 bases; nucleotides not matched to a gene: 6.

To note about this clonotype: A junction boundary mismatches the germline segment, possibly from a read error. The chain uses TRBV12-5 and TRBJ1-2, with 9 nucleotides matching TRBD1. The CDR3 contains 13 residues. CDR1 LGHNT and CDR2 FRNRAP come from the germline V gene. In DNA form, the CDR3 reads TGTGCTAGTGGCTTGGACAGGGGATATGGCTACACCTTC. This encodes CASGLDRGYGYTF.

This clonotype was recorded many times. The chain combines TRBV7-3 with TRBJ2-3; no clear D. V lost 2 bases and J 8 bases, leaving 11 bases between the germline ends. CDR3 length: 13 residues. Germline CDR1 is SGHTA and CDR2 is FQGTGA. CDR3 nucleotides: TGTGCCAGCAGCTTAGAGGCCTCGGCTACGCAGTATTTT. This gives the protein CASSLEASATQYF.

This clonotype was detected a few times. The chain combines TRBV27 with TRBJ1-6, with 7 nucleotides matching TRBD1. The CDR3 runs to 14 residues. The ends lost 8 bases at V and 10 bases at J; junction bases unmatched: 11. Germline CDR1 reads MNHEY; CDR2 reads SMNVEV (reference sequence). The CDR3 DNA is TGTGCCAGCGGAACGACAGGGTACGAATCACCCCTCCACTTT. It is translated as CASGTTGYESPLHF.

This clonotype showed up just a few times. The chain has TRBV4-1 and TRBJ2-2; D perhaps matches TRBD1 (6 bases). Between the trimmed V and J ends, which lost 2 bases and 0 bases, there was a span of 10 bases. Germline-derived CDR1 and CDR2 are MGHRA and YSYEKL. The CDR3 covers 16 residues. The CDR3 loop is CASSQTGLSNTGELFF. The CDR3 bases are TGCGCCAGCAGCCAAACAGGGTTGTCGAACACCGGGGAGCTGTTTTTT.

DNA for the CDR3: TGCGCCAGCAGCCAAGAATGGCGGACAAGCCGCCTTTTGGTGCAGTTCTTC. Encoded protein: CASSQEWRTSRLLVQFF. This chain links TRBV4-1 with TRBJ2-1, with D perhaps matching TRBD1 (5 bases). Germline-derived CDR1 and CDR2 are MGHRA and YSYEKL. V dropped 0 bases and J dropped 12 bases, with 24 bases sitting between them. This CDR3 has 17 amino acids.

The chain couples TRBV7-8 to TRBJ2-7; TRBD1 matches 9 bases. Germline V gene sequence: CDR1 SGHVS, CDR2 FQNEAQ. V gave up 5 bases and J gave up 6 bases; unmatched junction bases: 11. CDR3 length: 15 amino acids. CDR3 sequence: CASSPRPGTGLEQYV. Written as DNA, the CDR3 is TGTGCCAGCAGCCCCCGGCCCGGGACAGGGCTCGAGCAGTACGTC.

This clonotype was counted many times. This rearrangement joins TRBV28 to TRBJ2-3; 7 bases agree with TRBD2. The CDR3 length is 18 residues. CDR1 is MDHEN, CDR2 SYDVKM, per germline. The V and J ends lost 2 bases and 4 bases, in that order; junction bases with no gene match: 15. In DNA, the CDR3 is TGTGCCAGCAGTTTAACATTACAGGTAGCGGGTTTTCCAGATACGCAGTATTTT. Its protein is CASSLTLQVAGFPDTQYF. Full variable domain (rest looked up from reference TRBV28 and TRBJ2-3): DVKVTQSSRYLVKRTGEKVFLECVQDMDHENMFWYRQDPGLGLRLIYFSYDVKMKEKGDIPEGYSVSREKKERFSLILESASTNQTSMYLCASSLTLQVAGFPDTQYFGPGTRLTVL.

Written as DNA, the CDR3 is TGTGCCAGCAAAGGTGGCAGGGGGAACACCGGGGAGCTGTTTTTT. Its protein product is CASKGGRGNTGELFF. The genes are TRBV9 and TRBJ2-2, with a possible D match to TRBD1 (6 bases). Trimming took 6 bases from V and 1 from J, leaving 13 bases between them. The germline V gene encodes CDR1 SGDLS and CDR2 YYNGEE. The CDR3 is made up of 15 amino acids. Drawing the rest from reference TRBV9 and TRBJ2-2, the complete variable domain is DSGVTQTPKHLITATGQRVTLRCSPRSGDLSVYWYQQSLDQGLQFLIQYYNGEERAKGNILERFSAQQFPDLHSELNLSSLELGDSALYFCASKGGRGNTGELFFGEGSRLTVL.

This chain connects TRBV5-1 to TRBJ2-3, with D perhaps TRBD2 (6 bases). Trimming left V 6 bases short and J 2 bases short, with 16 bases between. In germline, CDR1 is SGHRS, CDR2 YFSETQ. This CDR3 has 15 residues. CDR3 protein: CASTVSGGNTDTQYF. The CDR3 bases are TGCGCCAGCACCGTTTCCGGGGGAAACACAGATACGCAGTATTTT.

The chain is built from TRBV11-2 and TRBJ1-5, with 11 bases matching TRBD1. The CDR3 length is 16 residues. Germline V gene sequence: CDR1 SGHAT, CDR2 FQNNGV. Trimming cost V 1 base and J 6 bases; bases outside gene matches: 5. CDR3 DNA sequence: TGTGCCAGCAGCTTAGGGAGGACAGGGGGCTCTCAGCCCCAGCATTTT. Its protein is CASSLGRTGGSQPQHF.

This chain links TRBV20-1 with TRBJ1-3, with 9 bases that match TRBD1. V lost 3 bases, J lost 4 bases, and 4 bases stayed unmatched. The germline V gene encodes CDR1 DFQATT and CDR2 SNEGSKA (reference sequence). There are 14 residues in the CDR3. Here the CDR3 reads CSARGTGLGNTIYF. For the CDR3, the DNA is TGCAGTGCTAGGGGGACAGGGCTGGGAAACACCATATATTTT.

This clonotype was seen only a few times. CDR3 protein: CASTRGTLQANYGYTF. In DNA form, the CDR3 reads TGTGCCAGCACCCGGGGGACTCTCCAAGCTAACTATGGCTACACCTTC. The chain uses TRBV12-3 or TRBV12-4 and TRBJ1-2; perhaps TRBD1 as D (5 bases). This CDR3 region has 16 residues. The germline V and J ends were trimmed by 7 bases and 0 bases, with 18 bases remaining between them.

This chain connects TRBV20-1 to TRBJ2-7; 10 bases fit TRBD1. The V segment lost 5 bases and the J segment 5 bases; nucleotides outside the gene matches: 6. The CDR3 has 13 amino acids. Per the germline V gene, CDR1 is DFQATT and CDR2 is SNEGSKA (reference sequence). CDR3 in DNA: TGCAGTGCTCCAATTGGGACAGGGGACGAGCAGTACTTC. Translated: CSAPIGTGDEQYF.

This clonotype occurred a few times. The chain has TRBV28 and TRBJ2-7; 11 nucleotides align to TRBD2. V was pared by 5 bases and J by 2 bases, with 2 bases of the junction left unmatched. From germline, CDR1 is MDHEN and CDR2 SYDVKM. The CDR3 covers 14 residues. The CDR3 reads CASSSSGGAYEQYV. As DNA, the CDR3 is TGTGCCAGCAGTAGTAGCGGGGGGGCCTACGAGCAGTACGTC.

The CDR3 nucleotides read TGTGCCAGCAGTGCGTCGACCCTTAACTATGGCTACACCTTC. Residues: CASSASTLNYGYTF. V usage is TRBV2 and J usage is TRBJ1-2; no definite D call. The CDR3 sequence is 14 residues long. Germline V CDR1 and CDR2: SNHLY, FYNNEI. V was trimmed by 4 bases and J by 1 base, leaving 10 bases between them.

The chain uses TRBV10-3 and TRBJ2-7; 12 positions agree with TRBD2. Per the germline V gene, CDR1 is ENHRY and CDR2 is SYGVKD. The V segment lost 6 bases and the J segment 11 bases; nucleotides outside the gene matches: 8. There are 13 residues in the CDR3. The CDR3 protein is CAIRSTSGGPKYV. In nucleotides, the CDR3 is TGTGCCATCAGGTCGACTAGCGGGGGACCCAAGTACGTC.

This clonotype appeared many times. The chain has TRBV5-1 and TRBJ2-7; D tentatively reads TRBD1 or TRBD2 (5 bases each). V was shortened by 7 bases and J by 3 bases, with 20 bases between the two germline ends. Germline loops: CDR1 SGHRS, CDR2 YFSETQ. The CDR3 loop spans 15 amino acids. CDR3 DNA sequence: TGCGCCAGCGCATACACCCCCGGGGCGATCTACGAGCAGTACTTC. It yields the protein CASAYTPGAIYEQYF.